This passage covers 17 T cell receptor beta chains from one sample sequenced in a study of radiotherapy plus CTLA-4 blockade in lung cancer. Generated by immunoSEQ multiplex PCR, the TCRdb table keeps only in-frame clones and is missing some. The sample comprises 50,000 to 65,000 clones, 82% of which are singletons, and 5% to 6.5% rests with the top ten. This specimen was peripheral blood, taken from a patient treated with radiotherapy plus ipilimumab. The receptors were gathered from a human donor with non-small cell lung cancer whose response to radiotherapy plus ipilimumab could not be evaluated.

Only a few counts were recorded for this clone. The CDR3 DNA is TGTGCCAGCAGCTTAGCTAGAGACAGCTTGCAGTTCTTC. Its protein product is CASSLARDSLQFF. The chain is built from TRBV7-9 and TRBJ2-1, with a possible D match to TRBD1 (5 bases). Trimming shortened V by 0 bases and J by 12 bases, and 12 bases separated the two germline ends. CDR3 length: 13 amino acids. Per the germline V gene, CDR1 is SEHNR and CDR2 is FQNEAQ (reference sequence).

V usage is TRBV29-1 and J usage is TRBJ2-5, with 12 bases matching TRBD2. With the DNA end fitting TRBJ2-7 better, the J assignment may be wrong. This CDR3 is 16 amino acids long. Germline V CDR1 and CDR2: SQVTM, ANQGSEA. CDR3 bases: TGCAGCGTTGTACTAGCGGGAGGCCTGAGCTCCTACGAGCAGTACTTC. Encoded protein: CSVVLAGGLSSYEQYF.

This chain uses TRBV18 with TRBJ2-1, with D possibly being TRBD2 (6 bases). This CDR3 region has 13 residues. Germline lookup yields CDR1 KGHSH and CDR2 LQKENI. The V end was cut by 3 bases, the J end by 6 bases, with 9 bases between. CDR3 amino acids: CASSPAGLNEQFF. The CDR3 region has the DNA TGTGCCAGCTCACCCGCGGGACTCAATGAGCAGTTCTTC.

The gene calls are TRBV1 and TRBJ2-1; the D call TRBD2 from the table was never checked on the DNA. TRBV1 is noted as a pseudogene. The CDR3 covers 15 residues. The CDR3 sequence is CTSSQEERSYNEQFF. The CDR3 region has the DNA TGCACCAGCAGCCAAGAGGAGCGGAGTTACAATGAGCAGTTCTTC.

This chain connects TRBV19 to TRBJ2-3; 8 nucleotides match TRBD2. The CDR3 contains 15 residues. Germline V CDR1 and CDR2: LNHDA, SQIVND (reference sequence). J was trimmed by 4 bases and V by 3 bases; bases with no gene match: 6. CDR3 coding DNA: TGTGCCAGTAGTATCGGGGGGGCCAAGGCAGATACGCAGTATTTT. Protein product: CASSIGGAKADTQYF.

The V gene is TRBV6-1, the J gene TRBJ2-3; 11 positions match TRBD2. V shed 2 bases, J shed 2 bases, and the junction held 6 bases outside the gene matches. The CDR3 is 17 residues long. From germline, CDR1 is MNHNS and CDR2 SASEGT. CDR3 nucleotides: TGTGCCAGCAGTGAACCCCGACTAGCGGGAAACACAGATACGCAGTATTTT. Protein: CASSEPRLAGNTDTQYF.

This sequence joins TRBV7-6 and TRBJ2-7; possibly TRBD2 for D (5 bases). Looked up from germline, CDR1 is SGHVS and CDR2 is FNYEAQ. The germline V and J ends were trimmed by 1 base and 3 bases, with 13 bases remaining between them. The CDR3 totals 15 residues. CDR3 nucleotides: TGTGCCAGCAGCTTAGTGCCGCCGAGGGACTACGAGCAGTACTTC. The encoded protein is CASSLVPPRDYEQYF.

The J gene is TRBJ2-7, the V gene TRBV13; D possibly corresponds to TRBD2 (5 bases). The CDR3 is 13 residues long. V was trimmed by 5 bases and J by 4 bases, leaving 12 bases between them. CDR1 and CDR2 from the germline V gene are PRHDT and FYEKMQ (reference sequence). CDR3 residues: CASSRVGEYEQYF. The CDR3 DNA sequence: TGTGCCAGCAGCCGAGTGGGAGAGTACGAGCAGTACTTC.

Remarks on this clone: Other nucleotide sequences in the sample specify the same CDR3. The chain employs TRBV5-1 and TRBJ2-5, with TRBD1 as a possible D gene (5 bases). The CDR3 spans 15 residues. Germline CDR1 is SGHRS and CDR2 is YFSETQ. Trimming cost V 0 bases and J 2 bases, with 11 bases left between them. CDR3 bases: TGCGCCAGCAGCTTGGTAAGGGGAAGACAAGAGACCCAGTACTTC. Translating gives CASSLVRGRQETQYF.

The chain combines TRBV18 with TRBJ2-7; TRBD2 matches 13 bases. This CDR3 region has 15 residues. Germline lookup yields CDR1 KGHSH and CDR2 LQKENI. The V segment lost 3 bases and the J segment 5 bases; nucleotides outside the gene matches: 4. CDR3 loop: CASSPGLAGVDEQYF. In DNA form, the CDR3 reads TGTGCCAGCTCACCCGGACTAGCGGGAGTCGACGAGCAGTACTTC.

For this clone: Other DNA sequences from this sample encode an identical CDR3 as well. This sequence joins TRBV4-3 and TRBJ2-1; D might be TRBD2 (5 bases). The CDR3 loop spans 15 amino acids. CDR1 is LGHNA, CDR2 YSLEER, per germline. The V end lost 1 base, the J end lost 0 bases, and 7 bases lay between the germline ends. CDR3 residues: CASSQGEGSYNEQFF. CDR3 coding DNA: TGCGCCAGCAGCCAAGGAGAGGGCTCCTACAATGAGCAGTTCTTC.

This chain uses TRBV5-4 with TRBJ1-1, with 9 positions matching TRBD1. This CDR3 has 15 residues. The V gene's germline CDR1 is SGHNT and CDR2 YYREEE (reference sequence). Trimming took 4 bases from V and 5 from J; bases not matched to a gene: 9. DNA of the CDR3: TGTGCCAGCAGCGCCCCGACAGGGGGTCGGACTGAAGCTTTCTTT. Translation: CASSAPTGGRTEAFF.

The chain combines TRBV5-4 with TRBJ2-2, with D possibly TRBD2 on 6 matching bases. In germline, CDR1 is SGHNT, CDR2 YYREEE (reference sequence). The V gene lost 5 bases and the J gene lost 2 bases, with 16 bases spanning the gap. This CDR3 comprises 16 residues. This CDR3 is CASSRTGLINTGELFF. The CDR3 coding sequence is TGTGCCAGCAGTCGGACGGGACTGATAAACACCGGGGAGCTGTTTTTT.

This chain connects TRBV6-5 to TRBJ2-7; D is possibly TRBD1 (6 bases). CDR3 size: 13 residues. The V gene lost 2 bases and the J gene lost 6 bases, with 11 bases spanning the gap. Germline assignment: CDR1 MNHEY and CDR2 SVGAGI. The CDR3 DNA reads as TGTGCCAGCAGTTACGTTGGGGGCACCGAGCAGTACTTC. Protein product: CASSYVGGTEQYF.

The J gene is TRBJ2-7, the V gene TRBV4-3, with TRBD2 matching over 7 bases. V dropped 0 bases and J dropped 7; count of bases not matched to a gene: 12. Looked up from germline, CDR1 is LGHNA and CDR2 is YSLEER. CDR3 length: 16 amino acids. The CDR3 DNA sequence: TGCGCCAGCAGCCAAGATCGATCCAGCGGGGAGCGAGAGCAGTACTTC. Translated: CASSQDRSSGEREQYF.

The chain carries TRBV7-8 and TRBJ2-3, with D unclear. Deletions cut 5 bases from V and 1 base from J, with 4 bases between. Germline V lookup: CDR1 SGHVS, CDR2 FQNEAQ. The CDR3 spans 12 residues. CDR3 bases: TGTGCCAGCAGCGAGCGCACAGATACGCAGTATTTT. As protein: CASSERTDTQYF.

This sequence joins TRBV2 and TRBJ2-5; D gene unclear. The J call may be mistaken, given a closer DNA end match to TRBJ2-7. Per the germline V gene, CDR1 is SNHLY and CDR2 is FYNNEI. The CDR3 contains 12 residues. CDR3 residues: CASKSLSYEQYF. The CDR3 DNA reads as TGTGCCAGCAAATCTCTCTCCTACGAGCAGTACTTC.